The 14 T cell receptor beta chains reported below all come from one sample, sequenced in a study of regulatory T cells in long-lasting Graves disease. Time point here: newly diagnosed GD, antithyroid drugs for less than 3 months. After RNA was extracted from PBMCs, the TCR library was made from it. With iRepertoire HTBI primers and Arm-PCR of CDR3 regions, TCR beta libraries were built. TCRdb reprocessed the multiplex PCR reads with MiXCR, giving one entry per CDR3 protein. Of 350,000 to 450,000 distinct CDR3 sequences in the sample, approximately 12% were seen once. These data are also associated with another study on T cells in Graves' hyperthyroidism and ophthalmopathy.

The source was peripheral blood mononuclear cells (PBMCs), collected at new diagnosis, from a patient treated with antithyroid drugs. Receptors originate from a woman aged 18-30 years with Graves disease.

This clonotype was observed many times. V and J are TRBV28 and TRBJ2-5; D not resolved. With 3 bases removed from V and 2 bases from J, the gap between germline ends came to 13 bases. Germline lookup yields CDR1 MDHEN and CDR2 SYDVKM. The CDR3 sequence is 15 residues long. The CDR3 DNA sequence: TGTGCCAGCAGTTTTGTTACAGCGAAACAAGAGACCCAGTACTTC. Translation: CASSFVTAKQETQYF.

V and J are TRBV10-3 and TRBJ2-5; TRBD1 matches at 7 bases. The V gene's germline CDR1 is ENHRY and CDR2 SYGVKD. The CDR3 runs 13 residues. V lost 3 bases, J lost 5 bases, and 3 bases stayed unmatched. Here the CDR3 DNA reads TGTGCCATCAGTGATACAGGGGAGGAGACCCAGTACTTC. Amino acids: CAISDTGEETQYF.

Many counts were recorded for this clonotype. This chain uses TRBV28 with TRBJ2-5; 7 nucleotides match TRBD1. Germline CDR1 reads MDHEN; CDR2 reads SYDVKM. The V and J ends lost 4 bases and 5 bases, in that order; junction bases with no gene match: 16. This CDR3 spans 17 amino acids. For the CDR3, the DNA is TGTGCCAGCAGTTCAGCACAGGGGACGAGGTTAGGGGAGACCCAGTACTTC. It yields the protein CASSSAQGTRLGETQYF.

The rearrangement links TRBV29-1 to TRBJ2-7; D remains ambiguous. CDR1 is SQVTM, CDR2 ANQGSEA, per germline. Deletions cut 3 bases from V and 0 bases from J, with 6 bases between. The CDR3 is 12 residues long. The chain's CDR3 is CSVELSSYEQYF. The CDR3 DNA follows: TGCAGCGTTGAGCTGAGCTCCTACGAGCAGTACTTC.

This clonotype was counted ten times or more. This rearrangement joins TRBV28 to TRBJ2-2; D is ambiguous. V lost 5 bases to trimming and J lost 3 bases, with 22 bases between them. This CDR3 is built from 18 residues. The germline gives CDR1 MDHEN, CDR2 SYDVKM. The DNA of the CDR3 is TGTGCCAGCAGTCGACCACAACAGCCTCATGGGTACACCGGGGAGCTGTTTTTT. It codes for CASSRPQQPHGYTGELFF.

In this sample, this clonotype turned up many times. The rearrangement joins TRBV7-2 to TRBJ1-2; the D is unclear. CDR1 SGHTA and CDR2 FQGNSA come from the germline V gene. CDR3 length: 14 amino acids. Trimming removed 3 bases from V and 3 bases from J, with 11 bases in between. This chain's CDR3 is CASSFSRGDYGYTF. In DNA form, the CDR3 reads TGTGCCAGCAGCTTTTCGCGGGGTGACTATGGCTACACCTTC.

With respect to this clonotype: Since a much larger clone is just one base distant, this may be a read error. The chain carries TRBV28 and TRBJ1-6, with TRBD1 identical over 8 bases. From germline, CDR1 is MDHEN and CDR2 SYDVKM. The CDR3 loop spans 14 amino acids. CDR3 DNA: TGTGCCAGCAGACCGGGACAGGTGAGATCACCCCTCCGCTTT. This codes for CASRPGQVRSPLRF.

The V and J genes are TRBV18 and TRBJ1-2, with 12 bases lining up with TRBD1. The CDR3 runs to 16 residues. After removal of 3 bases from V and 8 bases from J, the junction contained 10 bases not matched to a gene. CDR1 KGHSH and CDR2 LQKENI come from the germline V gene. The CDR3 is CASSPPGAGTGGGYTF. DNA for the CDR3: TGTGCCAGCTCACCTCCAGGAGCCGGGACAGGGGGCGGCTACACCTTC.

This clonotype was detected ten times or more. The chain combines TRBV6-5 with TRBJ2-7, with D perhaps TRBD1 (5 bases). The CDR3 has 13 amino acids. Trimming took off 4 bases at V and 2 bases at J, with 9 bases between the two ends. In germline, CDR1 is MNHEY, CDR2 SVGAGI. CDR3 sequence (DNA): TGTGCCAGCAGTTCCTCAGGGACCTACGAGCAGTACGTC. Protein product: CASSSSGTYEQYV.

The chain uses TRBV6-2 or TRBV6-3 and TRBJ1-1; D might be TRBD1 (5 bases). Germline-derived CDR1 and CDR2 are MNHEY and SVGEGT. CDR3 length equals 15 residues. V gave up 7 bases and J gave up 2 bases, with 17 bases separating them. The CDR3 here is CASKAFGGSNTEAFF. The CDR3, as DNA: TGTGCCAGCAAAGCTTTCGGGGGTTCAAACACTGAAGCTTTCTTT.

The gene calls are TRBV6-1 and TRBJ2-5; TRBD1 is a possible D gene (6 bases). CDR3 length equals 13 residues. Trimming pared 6 bases from V and 5 bases from J, leaving 13 bases between. Germline CDR1 and CDR2: MNHNS and SASEGT. CDR3 residues: CASRRTARETQYF. Written as DNA, the CDR3 is TGTGCCAGCAGGCGGACAGCTAGGGAGACCCAGTACTTC.

There are many counts of this clonotype. The rearrangement uses TRBV7-2 and TRBJ2-1, with unresolved D. From germline, CDR1 is SGHTA and CDR2 FQGNSA. This CDR3 region has 13 residues. Trimming pared 4 bases from V and 7 bases from J, leaving 11 bases between. The CDR3 nucleotides read TGTGCCAGCAGCTCAGGACGTACAAATGAGCAGTTCTTC. Translated, it gives CASSSGRTNEQFF.

This clonotype was found many times. This chain connects TRBV7-9 to TRBJ2-7, with 11 bases aligning to TRBD1. From germline, CDR1 is SEHNR and CDR2 FQNEAQ (reference sequence). The CDR3 is made up of 16 amino acids. J lost 4 bases, V lost 5 bases, and 10 bases had no gene match. The CDR3 nucleotides read TGTGCCAGCAGCCCCGGACAGGGGGCCCACTATTACGAGCAGTACTTC. Its protein product is CASSPGQGAHYYEQYF. Filled out from reference TRBV7-9 and TRBJ2-7, the complete variable domain reads DTGVSQNPRHKITKRGQNVTFRCDPISEHNRLYWYRQTLGQGPEFLTYFQNEAQLEKSRLLSDRFSAERPKGSFSTLEIQRTEQGDSAMYLCASSPGQGAHYYEQYFGPGTRLTVT.

Many counts were recorded for this clonotype. The chain recombines TRBV20-1 with TRBJ2-1; D is uncertain. The CDR3 sequence is 14 residues long. The V gene lost 1 base and the J gene lost 6 bases, with 13 bases spanning the gap. Germline loops: CDR1 DFQATT, CDR2 SNEGSKA (reference sequence). CDR3 in amino acids: CSARGSAPVNEQFF. The CDR3 DNA is TGCAGTGCTAGAGGGAGCGCCCCCGTCAATGAGCAGTTCTTC.